The sequence of this T cell receptor (beta chain) was determined in a study of early T cells in non-severe SARS-CoV-2 infection. Individual cDNA molecules received unique molecular identifiers. TCRdb used MiXCR to reprocess the 5' RACE reads, holding one entry per CDR3 protein. Of 75,000 to 100,000 distinct CDR3 sequences listed, about 15% are singletons. Trimming left V 2 bases short and J 1 base short, with 6 bases between. The CDR3 consists of 13 residues. CDR1 and CDR2 (germline): SGHKS, YYEKEE (reference sequence). This chain connects TRBV5-5 to TRBJ1-2, with unresolved D. The clonotype comes from an adult who was a healthcare worker with PCR-confirmed SARS-CoV-2 infection or an uninfected control (not recorded which). Sequenced input: whole blood. CDR3 bases: TGTGCCAGCAGCTTCGGCAGTAACTATGGCTACACCTTC. It codes for CASSFGSNYGYTF.